Shown below are 15 T cell receptor beta chains from a single sample sequenced in a study of control samples from healthy donors and cancer patients. Some clones are missing from TCRdb's copy, which holds only in-frame ones; the method was immunoSEQ multiplex PCR. The sample has 350,000 to 450,000 clones, 75% to 95% seen once. Sequenced input: PBMCs. The receptors stem from a man in his forties or fifties with head and neck cancer.

The chain links TRBV7-9 to TRBJ1-1, with 9 bases fitting TRBD1. V lost 5 bases, J lost 5 bases, and 6 bases stayed unmatched. This CDR3 contains 14 residues. Looked up from germline, CDR1 is SEHNR and CDR2 is FQNEAQ (reference sequence). The CDR3 region is CASSRQGGGTEAFF. DNA for the CDR3: TGTGCCAGCAGCCGACAGGGGGGTGGTACTGAAGCTTTCTTT.

Concerning this clone: Additional DNA sequences in this sample encode the identical CDR3. This chain uses TRBV6-5 with TRBJ2-1; D not resolved. Trimming took 0 bases from V and 10 from J, leaving 4 bases between them. The CDR3 length is 11 residues. The germline gives CDR1 MNHEY, CDR2 SVGAGI. This chain's CDR3 is CASSYSGEQFF. The DNA for the CDR3 is TGTGCCAGCAGTTACTCGGGCGAGCAGTTCTTC.

The chain carries TRBV9 and TRBJ2-2; 9 nucleotides align to TRBD1. Germline lookup yields CDR1 SGDLS and CDR2 YYNGEE. This CDR3 comprises 18 residues. V shed 0 bases and J 6 bases; nucleotides not matched to a gene: 12. The CDR3 sequence: CASSVALDRGGGAGELFF. In DNA form, the CDR3 reads TGTGCCAGCAGCGTAGCCCTGGACAGGGGAGGAGGCGCCGGGGAGCTGTTTTTT.

The chain couples TRBV7-9 to TRBJ1-4; 8 nucleotides line up with TRBD1. The CDR3 spans 17 residues. Losses at the gene ends were 5 bases for V and 3 bases for J; bases not matched to a gene: 11. Germline V gene lookup returns CDR1 SEHNR and CDR2 FQNEAQ (reference sequence). The CDR3 coding sequence is TGTGCCAGCAGCCTAGGACAGGGAGTCGGTTCTAATGAAAAACTGTTTTTT. Its translation is CASSLGQGVGSNEKLFF.

The rearrangement uses TRBV6-2 or TRBV6-3 and TRBJ2-7; D ambiguous. There are 14 residues in the CDR3. V gave up 2 bases and J gave up 0 bases, with 8 bases separating them. Germline CDR1 is MNHEY and CDR2 is SVGEGT. The CDR3 sequence: CASSYSQSSYEQYF. CDR3 in DNA: TGTGCCAGCAGTTACAGTCAGAGCTCCTACGAGCAGTACTTC.

The gene calls are TRBV30 and TRBJ1-5; unclear D gene. Germline CDR1 and CDR2: GTSNPN and SVGIG (reference sequence). V lost 1 base and J lost 0, with 10 bases in between. The CDR3 runs to 15 residues. The CDR3 spells CAWSGVSYSNQPQHF. The CDR3 nucleotides are TGTGCCTGGAGTGGCGTCAGTTATAGCAATCAGCCCCAGCATTTT.

This clone was seen a single time. The rearrangement links TRBV28 to TRBJ2-7; 10 bases fit TRBD1. Germline V CDR1 and CDR2: MDHEN, SYDVKM. This CDR3 has 14 residues. V lost 6 bases, J lost 4 bases, and 6 bases stayed unmatched. DNA of the CDR3: TGTGCCAGCAGACCTGGACAGGGGGGTTACGAGCAGTACTTC. Protein product: CASRPGQGGYEQYF.

This clone was seen a handful of times. J is TRBJ1-1 and V is TRBV4-3, with TRBD1 matching 8 bases. The junction had 7 bases not matched to a gene; V was cut back by 1 base and J by 3 bases. This CDR3 is 16 amino acids long. CDR1 is LGHNA and CDR2 is YSLEER in the germline V gene. The CDR3 loop reads CASSQGPTGVDTEAFF. The CDR3 bases are TGCGCCAGCAGCCAAGGGCCGACAGGGGTCGACACTGAAGCTTTCTTT.

The chain carries TRBV25-1 and TRBJ1-5; D unclear. The CDR3 totals 14 residues. Germline CDR1 reads MGHDK; CDR2 reads SYGVNS. V shed 4 bases and J shed 5 bases, with 12 bases lying between them. The chain's CDR3 is CASSGRTGDQPQHF. The CDR3 coding sequence is TGTGCCAGCAGTGGGCGGACGGGAGATCAGCCCCAGCATTTT.

The gene calls are TRBV19 and TRBJ1-5; D unclear. V was cut by 2 bases and J by 2 bases, with 16 bases left in between. The CDR3 runs 17 residues. CDR1 is LNHDA and CDR2 is SQIVND in the germline V gene (reference sequence). DNA for the CDR3: TGTGCCAGTAGTATAACCTCCGTCAGGAAGGGCAATCAGCCCCAGCATTTT. This codes for CASSITSVRKGNQPQHF.

This clone has only a few counts. The chain has TRBV6-5 and TRBJ1-5; D not certain. Trimming pared 2 bases from V and 3 bases from J, leaving 11 bases between. The CDR3 has 15 amino acids. From germline, CDR1 is MNHEY and CDR2 SVGAGI. Here the CDR3 reads CASSYDQKSNQPQHF. As DNA, the CDR3 is TGTGCCAGCAGTTACGACCAGAAATCCAATCAGCCCCAGCATTTT.

The V and J genes are TRBV27 and TRBJ2-3; 8 nucleotides line up with TRBD1. The CDR3 covers 15 residues. Unmatched junction bases numbered 11, after V lost 7 bases and J lost 5 bases. CDR1 MNHEY and CDR2 SMNVEV come from the germline V gene (reference sequence). The CDR3 here is CASIQTRGPQDTQYF. For the CDR3, the DNA is TGTGCCAGCATCCAGACCAGGGGGCCCCAAGATACGCAGTATTTT.

V gene TRBV30 combines with J gene TRBJ1-1; 7 nucleotides align to TRBD1. The V gene end was trimmed by 5 bases and the J gene end by 1 base; junction bases not matched to a gene: 10. The CDR3 contains 15 residues. Germline values: CDR1 GTSNPN, CDR2 SVGIG (reference sequence). CDR3 region: CAWLRRDRWNTEAFF. CDR3 nucleotides: TGTGCCTGGCTCAGGAGGGACAGATGGAACACTGAAGCTTTCTTT.

The rearrangement uses TRBV28 and TRBJ1-2; D is unresolved. Germline V lookup: CDR1 MDHEN, CDR2 SYDVKM. Trimming left V 2 bases short and J 4 bases short, with 14 bases between. This CDR3 is 15 amino acids long. The CDR3 region is CASSLTFRDSYGYTF. The CDR3 DNA reads TGTGCCAGCAGTTTAACTTTTAGGGATTCCTATGGCTACACCTTC.

Note on this clone: In the same sample, other DNA sequences code for this CDR3. CDR3 coding DNA: TGTGCCTGGAGCGGGTCTAACTATGGCTACACCTTC. This sequence encodes CAWSGSNYGYTF. The chain carries TRBV30 and TRBJ1-2; the D is unclear. The CDR3 has 12 residues. Germline loops: CDR1 GTSNPN, CDR2 SVGIG (reference sequence). V lost 3 bases, J lost 0 bases, and 5 bases lay in between.